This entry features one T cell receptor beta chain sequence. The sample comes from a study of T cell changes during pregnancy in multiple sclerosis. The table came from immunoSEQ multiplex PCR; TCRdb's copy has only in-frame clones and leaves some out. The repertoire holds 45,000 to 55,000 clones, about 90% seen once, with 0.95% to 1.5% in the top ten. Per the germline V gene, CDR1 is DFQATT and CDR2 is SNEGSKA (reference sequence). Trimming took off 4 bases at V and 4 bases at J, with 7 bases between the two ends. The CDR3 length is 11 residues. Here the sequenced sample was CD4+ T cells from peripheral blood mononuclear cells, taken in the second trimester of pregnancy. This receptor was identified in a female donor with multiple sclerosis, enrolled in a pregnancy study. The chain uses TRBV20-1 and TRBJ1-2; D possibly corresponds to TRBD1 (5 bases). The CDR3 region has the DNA TGCAGTGCTACAGGGCCCTATGGCTACACCTTC. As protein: CSATGPYGYTF.